The 12 T cell receptor beta chains below come from one sample, sequenced in a study of human T cells and chemical hapten exposure. From whole blood left unfractionated, total RNA was extracted. TCRdb fed the 5' RACE reads into MiXCR, producing one record per CDR3 protein. This sample has tens of thousands of distinct CDR3 sequences, with 15% to 20% found just once. Receptors were obtained from a female donor in good health.

This rearrangement joins TRBV12-3 or TRBV12-4 to TRBJ1-2; D remains unclear. V lost 2 bases and J 8 bases, leaving 12 bases between the germline ends. The CDR3 has 13 residues. The CDR3 bases are TGTGCCAGCAGTTTAAATCCGGCGGAGGGCTACACCTTC. It codes for CASSLNPAEGYTF.

This clonotype has more than one count but fewer than ten. This sequence joins TRBV6-2 or TRBV6-3 and TRBJ2-2, with D unclear. CDR3 length: 15 residues. The ends were cut back, 4 bases at V and 3 bases at J, with 12 bases in the middle. Germline V gives CDR1 MNHEY, CDR2 SVGEGT. The CDR3 nucleotides read TGTGCCAGCAGTTCGGCAGGTGAAGACACCGGGGAGCTGTTTTTT. It translates to CASSSAGEDTGELFF.

This clonotype was seen at least ten times. J is TRBJ2-3 and V is TRBV6-4, with D maybe TRBD1 (6 bases). Trimming removed 3 bases at V and 1 base at J, with 11 bases between. This CDR3 comprises 15 residues. Germline V gives CDR1 MRHNA, CDR2 SNTAGT. Written as DNA, the CDR3 is TGTGCCAGCAGTGATAAGCCAGGGGGCACAGATACGCAGTATTTT. It is translated as CASSDKPGGTDTQYF.

V gene TRBV18 combines with J gene TRBJ2-3; D unclear. V was trimmed by 4 bases and J by 0 bases, leaving 11 bases between them. The germline V gene encodes CDR1 KGHSH and CDR2 LQKENI. The CDR3 is 15 amino acids. The CDR3 reads CASSRNDGSTDTQYF. CDR3 nucleotides: TGTGCCAGCTCACGGAATGACGGTAGCACAGATACGCAGTATTTT. The full variable domain, its missing parts supplied by reference TRBV18 and TRBJ2-3, is NAGVMQNPRHLVRRRGQEARLRCSPMKGHSHVYWYRQLPEEGLKFMVYLQKENIIDESGMPKERFSAEFPKEGPSILRIQQVVRGDSAAYFCASSRNDGSTDTQYFGPGTRLTVL.

The chain recombines TRBV5-1 with TRBJ2-5; 10 positions agree with TRBD1. The J segment lost 2 bases and the V segment lost 0 bases, leaving 4 bases of the junction unmatched. The CDR3 is made up of 16 amino acids. Germline V gene data show CDR1 as SGHRS and CDR2 as YFSETQ. CDR3 nucleotide sequence: TGCGCCAGCAGCTTGGGACAGGGGGCATCACAAGAGACCCAGTACTTC. Translation: CASSLGQGASQETQYF. Complete variable domain (other parts from reference TRBV5-1 and TRBJ2-5): KAGVTQTPRYLIKTRGQQVTLSCSPISGHRSVSWYQQTPGQGLQFLFEYFSETQRNKGNFPGRFSGRQFSNSRSEMNVSTLELGDSALYLCASSLGQGASQETQYFGPGTRLLVL.

This clonotype has just a few counts. This sequence joins TRBV7-2 and TRBJ2-1; TRBD2 aligns across 12 bases. Germline CDR1 and CDR2: SGHTA and FQGNSA. The CDR3 is made up of 15 amino acids. The V gene end was trimmed by 2 bases and the J gene end by 10 bases; junction bases not matched to a gene: 6. Here the CDR3 DNA reads TGTGCCAGCAGCTTACTAGCGGGGGGGCATGAGGAGCAGTTCTTC. Its translation is CASSLLAGGHEEQFF.

This clonotype showed up just a few times. The gene calls are TRBV6-2 or TRBV6-3 and TRBJ2-3; 8 bases align to TRBD1. V was clipped by 7 bases and J by 3 bases; unmatched bases: 9. CDR1 MNHEY and CDR2 SVGEGT come from the germline V gene. The CDR3 has 15 amino acids. This CDR3 is CASTVRDRPTDTQYF. The DNA for the CDR3 is TGTGCCAGCACCGTGCGGGACAGGCCTACAGATACGCAGTATTTT.

This clonotype turned up a few times. The chain couples TRBV9 to TRBJ1-2; the match to TRBD1 covers 8 bases. The CDR3 contains 14 residues. CDR1 is SGDLS, CDR2 YYNGEE, per germline. Trimming cost V 3 bases and J 4 bases; bases outside gene matches: 5. The CDR3 spells CASSERTGLYGYTF. CDR3 DNA: TGTGCCAGCAGCGAACGGACAGGGCTCTATGGCTACACCTTC.

This clonotype came up a few times. The chain combines TRBV7-2 with TRBJ2-7, with 13 bases lining up with TRBD2. The CDR3 extends over 16 amino acids. Germline assignment: CDR1 SGHTA and CDR2 FQGNSA. The V segment lost 1 base and the J segment 3 bases; nucleotides outside the gene matches: 3. In DNA, the CDR3 is TGTGCCAGCAGCTTAGTACTAGCGGGAGGGGTCTACGAGCAGTACTTC. Translation: CASSLVLAGGVYEQYF.

This clonotype was detected only a few times. The CDR3 coding sequence is TGCGCCAGCAGCTTGAATCAGGCGGTAGGTTACGAGCAGTACTTC. Its translation: CASSLNQAVGYEQYF. This rearrangement joins TRBV5-1 to TRBJ2-7, with D hard to call. Trimming took 1 base from V and 4 from J, leaving 15 bases between them. This CDR3 region has 15 residues. Germline lookup yields CDR1 SGHRS and CDR2 YFSETQ.

This clonotype was found many times. The V gene is TRBV6-5, the J gene TRBJ2-7; D tentatively reads TRBD1 or TRBD2 (5 bases each). The germline V gene encodes CDR1 MNHEY and CDR2 SVGAGI. The V end lost 0 bases, the J end lost 4 bases, and 13 bases lay between the germline ends. This CDR3 has 15 amino acids. The CDR3 protein is CASSYSGVGAYEQYF. Here the CDR3 DNA reads TGTGCCAGCAGTTACTCCGGGGTCGGGGCGTACGAGCAGTACTTC.

The rearrangement uses TRBV7-9 and TRBJ1-4, with D unresolved. Trimming shortened V by 5 bases and J by 7 bases, and 14 bases separated the two germline ends. The germline CDR1 and CDR2 sequences are SEHNR and FQNEAQ (reference sequence). The length of the CDR3 is 14 residues. This chain's CDR3 is CASSRTTWGEKLFF. CDR3 nucleotide sequence: TGTGCCAGCAGCCGGACTACTTGGGGTGAAAAACTGTTTTTT. The complete variable domain, with remaining parts taken from reference TRBV7-9 and TRBJ1-4, reads DTGVSQNPRHKITKRGQNVTFRCDPISEHNRLYWYRQTLGQGPEFLTYFQNEAQLEKSRLLSDRFSAERPKGSFSTLEIQRTEQGDSAMYLCASSRTTWGEKLFFGSGTQLSVL.